The 26 T cell receptor beta chains below all came from one sample that was sequenced in a study of OX40 agonist ivuxolimab in advanced cancers. Repertoires were generated with immunoSEQ multiplex PCR, while TCRdb's copy carries only in-frame clones and drops some. The sample records about 62,000 clones, over 75% being singletons. The sequencing here drew on CD4+ or CD8+ T cells sorted from blood, taken in a trial of the OX40 agonist ivuxolimab. The receptors derive from an adult with an advanced solid tumor such as melanoma, head and neck, liver or kidney cancer.

This clone was seen just once. The rearrangement uses TRBV9 and TRBJ2-7, with no clear D. The CDR3 is 14 residues long. Germline lookup yields CDR1 SGDLS and CDR2 YYNGEE. The ends were cut back, 0 bases at V and 3 bases at J, with 10 bases in the middle. The CDR3 bases are TGTGCCAGCAGCGTAGTCCCGACCAGCTACGAGCAGTACTTC. It codes for CASSVVPTSYEQYF. Together with reference TRBV9 and TRBJ2-7, the CDR3 gives the full variable domain: DSGVTQTPKHLITATGQRVTLRCSPRSGDLSVYWYQQSLDQGLQFLIQYYNGEERAKGNILERFSAQQFPDLHSELNLSSLELGDSALYFCASSVVPTSYEQYFGPGTRLTVT.

This clone has only one observation. The chain is built from TRBV7-2 and TRBJ2-1; a possible D gene is TRBD2 (5 bases). V was pared by 0 bases and J by 0 bases, with 6 bases between. CDR3 length: 15 amino acids. Germline values: CDR1 SGHTA, CDR2 FQGNSA. This CDR3 is CASSLAGSSYNEQFF. The CDR3 DNA is TGTGCCAGCAGCTTAGCGGGGAGCTCCTACAATGAGCAGTTCTTC.

The sample holds a few counts of this clone. The chain links TRBV19 to TRBJ1-1; the D is unclear. V was shortened by 5 bases and J by 1 base, with 11 bases between the two germline ends. In germline, CDR1 is LNHDA, CDR2 SQIVND (reference sequence). CDR3 length equals 14 residues. The CDR3 spells CASSVPRRNTEAFF. The CDR3 DNA reads as TGTGCCAGTAGTGTTCCCCGTCGGAACACTGAAGCTTTCTTT.

This sequence joins TRBV19 and TRBJ2-2, with D possibly called TRBD1 or TRBD2 (5 bases each). Germline V gives CDR1 LNHDA, CDR2 SQIVND (reference sequence). The CDR3 consists of 15 residues. Trimming left V 8 bases short and J 3 bases short, with 16 bases between. This chain's CDR3 is CASSRGRPDTGELFF. The CDR3 DNA reads as TGTGCCAGTTCCCGGGGACGCCCGGACACCGGGGAGCTGTTTTTT.

The count of this clone is one. This rearrangement joins TRBV5-4 to TRBJ2-7; 8 bases are a match to TRBD2. Germline CDR1 SGHNT, CDR2 YYREEE (reference sequence). The CDR3 runs 16 residues. V shed 4 bases and J 2 bases; nucleotides not matched to a gene: 11. The CDR3 sequence: CASSPRSGSKTYEQYF. CDR3 DNA sequence: TGTGCCAGCAGCCCCAGGAGCGGGAGTAAAACCTACGAGCAGTACTTC.

CDR3 DNA: TGTGCCAGCAGTGAAGGCGGGACGTCCGGGACTAGCGGCTACAATGAGCAGTTCTTC. As protein: CASSEGGTSGTSGYNEQFF. The chain recombines TRBV6-1 with TRBJ2-1; the match to TRBD2 covers 11 bases. Germline V gives CDR1 MNHNS, CDR2 SASEGT. This CDR3 has 19 residues. With 1 base clipped from V and 3 bases from J, the junction kept 11 bases outside the gene matches.

The J gene is TRBJ2-1, the V gene TRBV15; 8 bases line up with TRBD1. The CDR3 extends over 14 amino acids. The germline CDR1 and CDR2 sequences are LNHNV and YYDKDF (reference sequence). The V gene end was trimmed by 7 bases and the J gene end by 2 bases; junction bases not matched to a gene: 4. The CDR3 DNA sequence: TGTGCCACCACAAGGACAGGGCCCTACAATGAGCAGTTCTTC. Translating gives CATTRTGPYNEQFF.

The chain combines TRBV28 with TRBJ2-1; TRBD2 matches at 8 bases. Trimming at V came to 1 base and at J to 8 bases, leaving 10 bases not matched to a gene. In germline, CDR1 is MDHEN, CDR2 SYDVKM. This CDR3 has 16 amino acids. Here the CDR3 reads CASSLSPFRGRYEQFF. The DNA of the CDR3 is TGTGCCAGCAGTTTATCCCCCTTCCGCGGGAGGTATGAGCAGTTCTTC.

The CDR3 spells CASSKTQINQPQHF. CDR3 sequence (DNA): TGTGCCAGCAGTAAAACACAGATAAATCAGCCCCAGCATTTT. The gene calls are TRBV6-5 and TRBJ1-5; no reliable D call. V was cut by 5 bases and J by 4 bases, with 12 bases left in between. The CDR3 loop spans 14 amino acids. CDR1 and CDR2 from the germline V gene are MNHEY and SVGAGI.

This chain joins TRBV19 and TRBJ2-2; D might be TRBD1 (6 bases). The CDR3 sequence is 16 residues long. V lost 2 bases and J lost 4, with 14 bases in between. Germline CDR1 is LNHDA and CDR2 is SQIVND (reference sequence). The CDR3 DNA reads as TGTGCCAGTAGTATACAAAACAGGGTGGTCACCGGGGAGCTGTTTTTT. Translation gives CASSIQNRVVTGELFF.

This chain links TRBV5-1 with TRBJ1-2; the match to TRBD1 covers 10 bases. The CDR3 length is 14 residues. J was trimmed by 8 bases and V by 4 bases; bases with no gene match: 8. Germline V lookup: CDR1 SGHRS, CDR2 YFSETQ. CDR3 DNA: TGCGCCAGCAGCCCCGGGACAGGGGCGCAGGGCTACACCTTC. Encoded protein: CASSPGTGAQGYTF.

The chain combines TRBV19 with TRBJ2-3, with a weak D call TRBD2 (5 bases). V was trimmed by 7 bases and J by 1 base, leaving 9 bases between them. Germline CDR1 and CDR2: LNHDA and SQIVND (reference sequence). This CDR3 contains 13 residues. CDR3 DNA sequence: TGTGCCAGTAAGTCGGAGGGCACAGATACGCAGTATTTT. Protein sequence: CASKSEGTDTQYF.

The chain carries TRBV19 and TRBJ1-1; 8 bases line up with TRBD1. This CDR3 is built from 15 residues. Per the germline V gene, CDR1 is LNHDA and CDR2 is SQIVND (reference sequence). J gave up 6 bases and V 3 bases, and 9 bases lay outside the gene matches. This CDR3 is CASSIPGTGLAEAFF. The CDR3 DNA sequence: TGTGCCAGTAGTATCCCTGGGACAGGCCTGGCTGAAGCTTTCTTT.

V gene TRBV27 combines with J gene TRBJ2-3; 11 bases agree with TRBD2. Germline V gene data show CDR1 as MNHEY and CDR2 as SMNVEV (reference sequence). The CDR3 covers 17 residues. The V and J ends lost 7 bases and 4 bases, in that order; junction bases with no gene match: 13. The CDR3 sequence: CASTVRASGRSSDTQYF. DNA of the CDR3: TGTGCCAGCACGGTTAGGGCTAGCGGGAGGTCATCAGATACGCAGTATTTT.

The chain is built from TRBV6-1 and TRBJ1-2; no firm D call. V was pared by 2 bases and J by 0 bases, with 4 bases between. Germline assignment: CDR1 MNHNS and CDR2 SASEGT. The CDR3 extends over 13 amino acids. For the CDR3, the DNA is TGTGCCAGCAGTGAACCTGCTAACTATGGCTACACCTTC. This translates into CASSEPANYGYTF.

This clone was seen only once. The CDR3 region has the DNA TGTGCCAGCAGCCTGGGACTAGTGAGCGGGGAGCTGTTTTTT. Translating it yields CASSLGLVSGELFF. The chain is built from TRBV7-6 and TRBJ2-2; 8 bases fit TRBD2. V lost 5 bases to trimming and J lost 7 bases; unmatched junction nucleotides: 6. In germline, CDR1 is SGHVS, CDR2 FNYEAQ. The CDR3 has 14 amino acids. Full variable domain (remainder filled in from reference TRBV7-6 and TRBJ2-2): GAGVSQSPRYKVTKRGQDVALRCDPISGHVSLYWYRQALGQGPEFLTYFNYEAQQDKSGLPNDRFSAERPEGSISTLTIQRTEQRDSAMYRCASSLGLVSGELFFGEGSRLTVL.

The CDR3 nucleotides are TGCGCCAGCAGCCTGACCAGTCAGGGACGTGGAAACACCATATATTTT. This sequence encodes CASSLTSQGRGNTIYF. The chain carries TRBV5-1 and TRBJ1-3; D is possibly TRBD1 (5 bases). The CDR3 has 16 amino acids. Germline values: CDR1 SGHRS, CDR2 YFSETQ. V was cut by 4 bases and J by 3 bases, with 17 bases left in between.

The chain has TRBV7-2 and TRBJ2-2, with a weak D call TRBD1 (5 bases). The CDR3 covers 14 residues. Germline CDR1 reads SGHTA; CDR2 reads FQGNSA. The V gene lost 5 bases and the J gene lost 4 bases, with 11 bases spanning the gap. In nucleotides, the CDR3 is TGTGCCAGCAGCGTACCAGGGCTCACCGGGGAGCTGTTTTTT. This encodes CASSVPGLTGELFF. Supplemented by reference TRBV7-2 and TRBJ2-2, the full variable domain reads GAGVSQSPSNKVTEKGKDVELRCDPISGHTALYWYRQSLGQGLEFLIYFQGNSAPDKSGLPSDRFSAERTGGSVSTLTIQRTQQEDSAVYLCASSVPGLTGELFFGEGSRLTVL.

The CDR3 DNA follows: TGTGCCAGCAGTTACTTTACTTCTGGGGCCAACGTCCTGACTTTC. This sequence encodes CASSYFTSGANVLTF. This chain connects TRBV6-6 to TRBJ2-6, with D unresolved. V was shortened by 1 base and J by 1 base, with 5 bases between the two germline ends. The CDR3 runs to 15 residues. Germline V gene sequence: CDR1 MNHNY, CDR2 SVGAGI (reference sequence).

The chain links TRBV5-1 to TRBJ1-1; D is uncertain. CDR1 is SGHRS, CDR2 YFSETQ, per germline. The CDR3 spans 14 residues. The V gene lost 4 bases and the J gene lost 0 bases, with 10 bases spanning the gap. Written as DNA, the CDR3 is TGCGCCAGCAGCGAAGGGTCCCTGAACACTGAAGCTTTCTTT. Its translation is CASSEGSLNTEAFF. Drawing the rest from reference TRBV5-1 and TRBJ1-1, the complete variable domain is KAGVTQTPRYLIKTRGQQVTLSCSPISGHRSVSWYQQTPGQGLQFLFEYFSETQRNKGNFPGRFSGRQFSNSRSEMNVSTLELGDSALYLCASSEGSLNTEAFFGQGTRLTVV.

The chain recombines TRBV19 with TRBJ2-5; weak D call: TRBD2 (5 bases). CDR1 is LNHDA, CDR2 SQIVND, per germline (reference sequence). This CDR3 contains 13 residues. V was cut by 6 bases and J by 5 bases, with 13 bases left in between. CDR3 bases: TGTGCCAGTAGCCCAGGAGGCGGGGAGACCCAGTACTTC. Residues: CASSPGGGETQYF.

The chain combines TRBV18 with TRBJ2-3; weak D call: TRBD2 (6 bases). V lost 4 bases and J lost 4, with 12 bases in between. The CDR3 has 14 amino acids. Germline CDR1 is KGHSH and CDR2 is LQKENI. CDR3 bases: TGTGCCAGCTCACGGGACTTACACCCAGATACGCAGTATTTT. This gives the protein CASSRDLHPDTQYF.

In this sample, this clone turned up once. V gene TRBV29-1 combines with J gene TRBJ1-2; no definite D call. CDR3 length: 11 amino acids. Looked up from germline, CDR1 is SQVTM and CDR2 is ANQGSEA. Trimming took 4 bases from V and 5 from J, leaving 8 bases between them. CDR3 nucleotides: TGCAGCGTTGGTGAGGGTTATGGCTACACCTTC. It specifies CSVGEGYGYTF. Variable domain in full (rest from reference TRBV29-1 and TRBJ1-2): SAVISQKPSRDICQRGTSLTIQCQVDSQVTMMFWYRQQPGQSLTLIATANQGSEATYESGFVIDKFPISRPNLTFSTLTVSNMSPEDSSIYLCSVGEGYGYTFGSGTRLTVV.

The CDR3 spells CASSPKSGDPTEAFF. CDR3 sequence (DNA): TGTGCCAGCAGCCCCAAGAGCGGGGACCCCACTGAAGCTTTCTTT. The rearrangement uses TRBV5-4 and TRBJ1-1, with D perhaps matching TRBD1 (5 bases). There are 15 residues in the CDR3. Germline V CDR1 and CDR2: SGHNT, YYREEE (reference sequence). V was pared by 4 bases and J by 4 bases, with 17 bases between.

The chain couples TRBV15 to TRBJ1-4; TRBD1 agrees at 10 bases. Germline V gene data show CDR1 as LNHNV and CDR2 as YYDKDF (reference sequence). The CDR3 extends over 17 amino acids. The junction had 9 bases not matched to a gene; V was cut back by 0 bases and J by 8 bases. The CDR3 DNA reads TGTGCCACCAGCAGAGATAGGAACCGGGACAGGGGCGAAAAACTGTTTTTT. This encodes CATSRDRNRDRGEKLFF.

The J gene is TRBJ2-7, the V gene TRBV10-3; 14 bases line up with TRBD2. The germline V gene encodes CDR1 ENHRY and CDR2 SYGVKD. V lost 5 bases, J lost 0 bases, and 6 bases stayed unmatched. The CDR3 loop spans 17 amino acids. The CDR3 region has the DNA TGTGCCATCAGTAAAACCGGGACTAGCGGGAGCTCCTACGAGCAGTACTTC. Its translation is CAISKTGTSGSSYEQYF.